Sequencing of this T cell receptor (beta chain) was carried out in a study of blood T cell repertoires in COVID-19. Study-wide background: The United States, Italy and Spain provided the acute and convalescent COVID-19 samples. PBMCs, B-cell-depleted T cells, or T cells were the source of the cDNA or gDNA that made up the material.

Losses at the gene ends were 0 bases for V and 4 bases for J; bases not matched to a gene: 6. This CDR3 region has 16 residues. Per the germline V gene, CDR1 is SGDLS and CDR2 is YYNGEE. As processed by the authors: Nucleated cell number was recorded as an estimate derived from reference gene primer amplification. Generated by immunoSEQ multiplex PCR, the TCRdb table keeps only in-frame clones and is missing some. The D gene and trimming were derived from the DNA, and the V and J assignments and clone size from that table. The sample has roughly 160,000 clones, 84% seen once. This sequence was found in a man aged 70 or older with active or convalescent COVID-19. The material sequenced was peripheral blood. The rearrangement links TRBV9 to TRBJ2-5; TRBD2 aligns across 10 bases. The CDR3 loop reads CASSVESGRAPETQYF. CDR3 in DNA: TGTGCCAGCAGCGTAGAGAGCGGGAGGGCCCCAGAGACCCAGTACTTC.